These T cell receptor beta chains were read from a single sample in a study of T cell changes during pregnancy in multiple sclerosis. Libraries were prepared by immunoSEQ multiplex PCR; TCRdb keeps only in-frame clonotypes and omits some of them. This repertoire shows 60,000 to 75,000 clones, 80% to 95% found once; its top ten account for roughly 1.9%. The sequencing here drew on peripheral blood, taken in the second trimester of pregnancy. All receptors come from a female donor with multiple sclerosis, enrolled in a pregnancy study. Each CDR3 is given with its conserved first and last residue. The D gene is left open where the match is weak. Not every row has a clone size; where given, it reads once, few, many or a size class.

TGTGCCAGAAGCCCTCATGAAATACTCAGGGGCGGGCCTGGAAACACCATATATTTT	CARSPHEILRGGPGNTIYF	-	TRBV5-3	-	TRBJ1-3
TGTGCCGGCAGCTCCAGAAGGACGGACTCCTATGGCTACACCTTC	CAGSSRRTDSYGYTF	-	TRBV6-6	-	TRBJ1-2
TGTGCCAGCAGCAACAATCGTCGGGGGACTGGTGGCACCGGGGAGCTGTTTTTT	CASSNNRRGTGGTGELFF	-	TRBV7-8	-	TRBJ2-2
TGTGCCAGCACCTACAGGGATGATCAGCCCCAGCATTTT	CASTYRDDQPQHF	-	TRBV28	-	TRBJ1-5
TGCGCCAGCAGCGAACAGAATAGCAATCAGCCCCAGCATTTT	CASSEQNSNQPQHF	-	TRBV5-1	-	TRBJ1-5
TGTGCCAGCAGTTTCGGACTATACGAGCAGTACTTC	CASSFGLYEQYF	-	TRBV2	-	TRBJ2-7
TGTGCCAGCAGTGATGATCTAGCGGGAGTCTCAAATGAGCAGTTCTTC	CASSDDLAGVSNEQFF	TRBD2	TRBV2	-	TRBJ2-1
TGTGCCAGCAGTTCATATACCGGGACAGGGGGAGGCAATGAGCAGTTCTTC	CASSSYTGTGGGNEQFF	TRBD1	TRBV11-3	-	TRBJ2-1
TGTGCCAGCAGCTTAGGCGGCACAGATACGCAGTATTTT	CASSLGGTDTQYF	-	TRBV7-2	once	TRBJ2-3
TGCGCCAGCAGCTCCCCCCCGGGAGGGCCCGGGGAGACCCAGTACTTC	CASSSPPGGPGETQYF	TRBD2	TRBV5-1	-	TRBJ2-5
TGTGCCAGCAGTTTAGGGACTAGCTTGAATGAGCAGTTCTTC	CASSLGTSLNEQFF	TRBD2	TRBV27	-	TRBJ2-1
TGTGCCAGCAGTTACAGGGGGCTGAACACTGAAGCTTTCTTT	CASSYRGLNTEAFF	TRBD1	TRBV2	-	TRBJ1-1
TGTGCCAGCAGCTTGGGTGGTGCTAGCGGTACCTCCTACAATGAGCAGTTCTTC	CASSLGGASGTSYNEQFF	TRBD2	TRBV5-4	-	TRBJ2-1
TGTGCCAGCTCACCACCACGGGGGGGACAGGGGACTAGCGGGATCTACGAGCAGTACTTC	CASSPPRGGQGTSGIYEQYF	TRBD2	TRBV18	-	TRBJ2-7
TGTGCCAGAAGCTCAACAACTTTTCTAGCGGGGGGCCCCTGTGGGGCCAACGTCCTGACTTTC	CARSSTTFLAGGPCGANVLTF	TRBD2	TRBV5-3	-	TRBJ2-6
TGTGCCAGCAGCCTAGAAGGGGGCTTAGAGACCCAGTACTTC	CASSLEGGLETQYF	TRBD1	TRBV9	-	TRBJ2-5
TGTGCCTGGAGTGTTAGACAGGGCAATCAGCCCCAGCATTTT	CAWSVRQGNQPQHF	-	TRBV30	-	TRBJ1-5
TGTGCCAGCAGTTACAGGGGGCCTGAACAGCCCCAGCATTTT	CASSYRGPEQPQHF	TRBD1	TRBV6-6	-	TRBJ1-5
TGTGCCAGCAGCTTACTAAGTTACGACAATGAGCAGTTCTTC	CASSLLSYDNEQFF	-	TRBV7-3	-	TRBJ2-1
TGTGCCATCAGTAATGACAGGGGGGGTCAGCCCCAGCATTTT	CAISNDRGGQPQHF	TRBD1	TRBV10-3	few	TRBJ1-5
TGTGCCGTCGGGGGGGTTGAAAAACTGTTTTTT	CAVGGVEKLFF	-	TRBV6-8	-	TRBJ1-4
TGTGCCAGCAGTGGAAGCGGGAGGGCCTACAATGAGCAGTTCTTC	CASSGSGRAYNEQFF	TRBD2	TRBV25-1	-	TRBJ2-1
TGTGCCAGCAGCTTAGCGGGGGGAGGAAATCAGCCCCAGCATTTT	CASSLAGGGNQPQHF	-	TRBV7-2	-	TRBJ1-5
TGTGCCAGTAGTATATATAGCGGGGACACAGATACGCAGTATTTT	CASSIYSGDTDTQYF	TRBD2	TRBV19	-	TRBJ2-3
TGTGCCAGCAGTCGCTCGGCTAGCGGGAGCATTTCGGCCAAAAACATTCAGTACTTC	CASSRSASGSISAKNIQYF	TRBD2	TRBV27	-	TRBJ2-4
TGTGCCAGTAACGGAAGGTCCGCGGATGGCTACACCTTC	CASNGRSADGYTF	-	TRBV19	-	TRBJ1-2
TGTGCCAGCAGTGGACGGACAGGGGGCAAGATGGGTCAGCCCCAGCATTTT	CASSGRTGGKMGQPQHF	TRBD1	TRBV6-1	-	TRBJ1-5
TGCGCCAGCAGCCTGGGGGCGACTGAAGCTTTCTTT	CASSLGATEAFF	-	TRBV4-3	-	TRBJ1-1
TGTGCCAGCAGCGTAGAAAGCGGGGGGGCCGTGGGGGCCAACGTCCTGACTTTC	CASSVESGGAVGANVLTF	TRBD2	TRBV9	-	TRBJ2-6
TGTGCCAGCAGCTTAGCGGGGGGGGGCCGAACAGATACGCAGTATTTT	CASSLAGGGRTDTQYF	-	TRBV7-2	-	TRBJ2-3
TGTGCCAGTAGTATTGGACAGGGGAGCGGACAGCCCCAGCATTTT	CASSIGQGSGQPQHF	TRBD1	TRBV19	-	TRBJ1-5
TGTGCCAGCAGCTCGATGGGCGGGGGGGGAGGAAACACCATATATTTT	CASSSMGGGGGNTIYF	-	TRBV7-2	-	TRBJ1-3
TGTGCCAGCAGCTCCGGGACTCGACCCTACGAGCAGTACTTC	CASSSGTRPYEQYF	-	TRBV7-9	once	TRBJ2-7
TGTGCCAGCAGCCCTTTAGGGGTGGCTAATGAAAAACTGTTTTTT	CASSPLGVANEKLFF	-	TRBV7-2	-	TRBJ1-4
TGTGCCAGCAGCTCGACACTTAATGAAAAACTGTTTTTT	CASSSTLNEKLFF	-	TRBV6-5	-	TRBJ1-4
TGCAGCGTTGGTCTTACTCAAGAGACCCAGTACTTC	CSVGLTQETQYF	-	TRBV29-1	-	TRBJ2-5
TGTGCCAGCAGCTTATCAGGGTCCTACGAGCAGTACTTC	CASSLSGSYEQYF	-	TRBV7-9	-	TRBJ2-7
TGTGCCAGCAGCTTGGTGCGGGGCGCGGGGAGGATGAACACTGAAGCTTTCTTT	CASSLVRGAGRMNTEAFF	-	TRBV5-6	-	TRBJ1-1
TGTGCCAGCAGTTGGGACAGGGGGCAACGCGGTTCACCCCTCCACTTT	CASSWDRGQRGSPLHF	TRBD1	TRBV28	-	TRBJ1-6
TGTGCCAGCAGCAAGGGACTAGCGGGAGATGAGCAGTTCTTC	CASSKGLAGDEQFF	TRBD2	TRBV9	-	TRBJ2-1